This T cell receptor beta chain was sequenced in a study of T cell responses to AZD1222 COVID-19 vaccine. The germline gives CDR1 MGHRA, CDR2 YSYEKL. V was trimmed by 0 bases and J by 4 bases, leaving 13 bases between them. CDR3 length equals 15 residues. Using immunoSEQ multiplex PCR, the repertoire was profiled, and TCRdb retains in-frame clones only, with some absent. The sample lists about 34,000 clones; approximately 88% were seen once. The sample here was peripheral blood, taken on day 0 of AZD1222 vaccination. The chain combines TRBV4-1 with TRBJ2-7; D might be TRBD2 (6 bases). This receptor was obtained from an adult in good health. The CDR3 is CASSQDERERYEQYF. CDR3 DNA sequence: TGCGCCAGCAGCCAAGATGAACGGGAGCGGTACGAGCAGTACTTC.